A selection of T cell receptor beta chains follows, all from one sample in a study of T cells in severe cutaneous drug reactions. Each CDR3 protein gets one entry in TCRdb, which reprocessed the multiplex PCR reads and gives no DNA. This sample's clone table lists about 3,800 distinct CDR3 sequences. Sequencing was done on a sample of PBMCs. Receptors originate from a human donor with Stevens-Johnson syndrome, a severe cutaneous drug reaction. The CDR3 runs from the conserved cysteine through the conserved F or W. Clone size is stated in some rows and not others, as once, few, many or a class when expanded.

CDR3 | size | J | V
CASSGVGGRDEQFF | NA | TRBJ2-1 | TRBV6-4
CASSLGYRDTEAFF | NA | TRBJ1-1 | TRBV7-9
CASSQPDYKDNEQFF | medium-sized | TRBJ2-1 | TRBV6-2/TRBV6-3
CASSRGPGPNYGYTF | NA | TRBJ1-2 | TRBV7-9
CASSPKTVNEKLFF | NA | TRBJ1-4 | TRBV18
CASCTGASYNEQFF | NA | TRBJ2-1 | TRBV6-5
CASSPGPDGNTIYF | NA | TRBJ1-3 | TRBV18
CASSQPGVREKLFF | NA | TRBJ1-4 | TRBV28
CASSWREVRASTDTQYF | NA | TRBJ2-3 | TRBV28
CASSPGLNTGELFF | medium-sized | TRBJ2-2 | TRBV2
CASSLARDRVSAEAFF | NA | TRBJ1-1 | TRBV5-1
CASTLSAESSFLGEQYF | NA | TRBJ2-7 | TRBV5-1
CASTALWELNTEAFF | medium-sized | TRBJ1-1 | TRBV9
CASSFLEEAFF | NA | TRBJ1-1 | TRBV28
CSARGRSAQETQYF | NA | TRBJ2-5 | TRBV20-1
CATSDSFEQYF | NA | TRBJ2-7 | TRBV24-1